Many counts were recorded for the clone carrying this T cell receptor beta chain. The target antigen is unknown. The sample is drawn from a study of regulatory T cells in long-lasting Graves disease. The time point was: newly diagnosed GD, antithyroid drugs for less than 3 months. From RNA extracted from PBMCs, the TCR library was made. Assembly of TCR beta libraries relied on iRepertoire HTBI primers together with Arm-PCR of CDR3 regions. TCRdb itself ran the multiplex PCR reads through MiXCR, one entry per CDR3 protein. Of about 210,000 distinct CDR3 sequences in the sample, roughly 20% were seen once. Regarding the study as a whole: Relative to new patients (approximately 960), persistent patients exhibited greater sharing of public clonotypes (around 2,700).

CDR1 and CDR2 (germline): SGHTA, FQGNSA. V lost 5 bases to trimming and J lost 1 base; unmatched junction nucleotides: 8. The CDR3 is made up of 16 amino acids. In addition, the sample was reused for a study of T cells in Graves' hyperthyroidism and ophthalmopathy. This second study notes: Initially, a first-round RT-PCR of the TCR CDR3 employed the HTBI primer set.

This TCR came from a woman in her thirties with Graves disease. The chain is built from TRBV7-2 and TRBJ2-3, with 8 bases that match TRBD2. Material: peripheral blood mononuclear cells (PBMCs), obtained at new diagnosis, from a patient treated with antithyroid drugs. The CDR3 sequence is CASSPAGRGGTDTQYF. The CDR3 nucleotides are TGTGCCAGCAGCCCAGCCGGGCGGGGGGGCACAGATACGCAGTATTTT.